Presented here are 28 T cell receptor beta chains from one specimen sequenced in a study of T-cell memory formation after mild COVID-19. TCRdb re-analysed the 5' RACE reads in MiXCR, keeping a single row per CDR3 protein. The table has 450,000 or so distinct CDR3 sequences, around a quarter seen once. Sequencing was performed on PBMCs or a T cell subset sorted from them (not recorded which). The receptors were sampled from an adult woman who had mild COVID-19 (a few samples of this study predate the infection). Cell type and time point are not known.

This clonotype has a handful of counts. V gene TRBV7-9 combines with J gene TRBJ1-1; TRBD1 aligns across 9 bases. Trimming took 5 bases from V and 2 from J; bases not matched to a gene: 6. This CDR3 region has 15 residues. CDR1 SEHNR and CDR2 FQNEAQ come from the germline V gene (reference sequence). The DNA for the CDR3 is TGTGCCAGCAGCCCTAGGACAGGGGACAACACTGAAGCTTTCTTT. Its translation: CASSPRTGDNTEAFF.

This rearrangement joins TRBV15 to TRBJ1-1; 8 bases agree with TRBD1. This CDR3 spans 20 amino acids. Germline assignment: CDR1 LNHNV and CDR2 YYDKDF (reference sequence). V lost 0 bases and J lost 4; bases outside the gene matches: 19. The DNA for the CDR3 is TGTGCCACCAGCAGAGAAAACGTTCCCGGGACAGGACGGTTTGCCACTGAAGCTTTCTTT. Protein product: CATSRENVPGTGRFATEAFF.

The table lists this clonotype with a few counts. This sequence joins TRBV2 and TRBJ2-1, with D possibly being TRBD1 (5 bases). CDR3 length: 16 residues. Trimming cost V 4 bases and J 7 bases, with 20 bases left between them. Germline V CDR1 and CDR2: SNHLY, FYNNEI. The CDR3 region is CASSVIGARAFNEQFF. CDR3 nucleotide sequence: TGTGCCAGCAGTGTGATTGGGGCGCGAGCATTTAATGAGCAGTTCTTC.

The rearrangement uses TRBV28 and TRBJ2-5; D remains unclear. The V gene's germline CDR1 is MDHEN and CDR2 SYDVKM. V lost 3 bases to trimming and J lost 5 bases, with 16 bases between them. This CDR3 has 15 residues. The CDR3, as DNA: TGTGCCAGCAGTTTGGTACAACCAAGGCGGGAGACCCAGTACTTC. Translating it yields CASSLVQPRRETQYF.

V is TRBV12-3 or TRBV12-4 and J is TRBJ2-5, with 9 bases identical to TRBD2. The V segment lost 11 bases and the J segment 2 bases; nucleotides outside the gene matches: 6. There are 13 residues in the CDR3. CDR3 region: CASKRGAQETQYF. The CDR3, as DNA: TGTGCCTCTAAGCGGGGGGCGCAAGAGACCCAGTACTTC.

The rearrangement links TRBV27 to TRBJ2-1; TRBD2 is a possible D gene (5 bases). Germline V gives CDR1 MNHEY, CDR2 SMNVEV (reference sequence). This CDR3 has 13 residues. V lost 6 bases to trimming and J lost 3 bases, with 9 bases between them. CDR3 region: CASRQLGYNEQFF. DNA for the CDR3: TGTGCCAGCAGGCAACTAGGCTACAATGAGCAGTTCTTC.

This chain uses TRBV4-1 with TRBJ2-1, with D possibly being TRBD1 or TRBD2 (6 bases each). The length of the CDR3 is 12 residues. Trimming stripped 8 bases from V and 8 bases from J, with 13 bases between. Germline V gene lookup returns CDR1 MGHRA and CDR2 YSYEKL. The CDR3 loop is CASGGGGDEQFF. CDR3 bases: TGCGCCAGCGGAGGAGGGGGAGATGAGCAGTTCTTC.

The V call is TRBV4-1, the J call TRBJ2-1, with 9 nucleotides matching TRBD1. This CDR3 contains 15 residues. J gave up 6 bases and V 4 bases, and 7 bases lay outside the gene matches. Germline V gene lookup returns CDR1 MGHRA and CDR2 YSYEKL. CDR3 amino acids: CASSLGQGRGNEQFF. The CDR3 DNA is TGCGCCAGCAGCCTAGGACAGGGGAGAGGCAATGAGCAGTTCTTC.

This clonotype has only a few counts. This chain uses TRBV7-3 with TRBJ1-1, with D perhaps TRBD1 (5 bases). V was trimmed by 1 base and J by 3 bases, leaving 9 bases between them. CDR1 is SGHTA, CDR2 FQGTGA, per germline. CDR3 length: 14 amino acids. Here the CDR3 reads CASSLMGRDTEAFF. CDR3 DNA: TGTGCCAGCAGCTTAATGGGCAGGGACACTGAAGCTTTCTTT.

This clonotype has only a few counts. The chain employs TRBV25-1 and TRBJ2-1; 8 bases agree with TRBD2. The CDR3 length is 15 residues. The J segment lost 5 bases and the V segment lost 10 bases, leaving 13 bases of the junction unmatched. Germline loops: CDR1 MGHDK, CDR2 SYGVNS. The DNA for the CDR3 is TGTGCCACCGTGACCCTTAGCGGGACCCACAATGAGCAGTTCTTC. Translated: CATVTLSGTHNEQFF.

The J gene is TRBJ1-1, the V gene TRBV4-3; D unclear. The CDR3 spans 13 residues. The germline V and J ends were trimmed by 1 base and 10 bases, with 13 bases remaining between them. Looked up from germline, CDR1 is LGHNA and CDR2 is YSLEER. CDR3 amino acids: CASSQVTLGGAFF. DNA for the CDR3: TGCGCCAGCAGCCAAGTCACACTCGGAGGAGCTTTCTTT.

The chain employs TRBV12-3 or TRBV12-4 and TRBJ2-1, with D tentatively TRBD2 (7 bases). The CDR3 totals 15 residues. Trimming left V 8 bases short and J 4 bases short, with 18 bases between. CDR3 DNA sequence: TGTGCCAGCTCCCCTTCGGGGGGCATGTACAATGAGCAGTTCTTC. This translates into CASSPSGGMYNEQFF.

V and J are TRBV7-2 and TRBJ1-5, with D possibly matching TRBD1 (5 bases). CDR1 is SGHTA, CDR2 FQGNSA, per germline. The CDR3 consists of 13 residues. V was cut by 1 base and J by 8 bases, with 9 bases left in between. The DNA of the CDR3 is TGTGCCAGCAGCTTAGTGGGGGAGGAGCCCCAGCATTTT. Protein sequence: CASSLVGEEPQHF.

This chain connects TRBV20-1 to TRBJ2-7; 11 nucleotides agree with TRBD2. The V gene's germline CDR1 is DFQATT and CDR2 SNEGSKA (reference sequence). CDR3 length: 12 amino acids. The V gene end was trimmed by 2 bases and the J gene end by 9 bases; junction bases not matched to a gene: 3. As DNA, the CDR3 is TGCAGTGCTAGACGGACTAGCGGGCCGCAGTACTTC. Translated, it gives CSARRTSGPQYF.

This clonotype turned up a few times. CDR3 coding DNA: TGCGCCAGCGGTCCTTTCGGCGGTAGCACAGATACGCAGTATTTT. This translates into CASGPFGGSTDTQYF. The rearrangement uses TRBV5-1 and TRBJ2-3; unclear D gene. CDR3 size: 15 residues. Germline CDR1 and CDR2: SGHRS and YFSETQ. Trimming cost V 7 bases and J 0 bases, with 15 bases left between them.

This clonotype has just a few counts. V is TRBV18 and J is TRBJ1-2; 9 nucleotides line up with TRBD1. Germline CDR1 KGHSH, CDR2 LQKENI. The CDR3 spans 16 residues. V was clipped by 3 bases and J by 1 base; unmatched bases: 6. The CDR3 DNA follows: TGTGCCAGCTCACCTACCGGGACAGGGAATAACTATGGCTACACCTTC. This encodes CASSPTGTGNNYGYTF. The full variable domain, rest sourced from reference TRBV18 and TRBJ1-2, is NAGVMQNPRHLVRRRGQEARLRCSPMKGHSHVYWYRQLPEEGLKFMVYLQKENIIDESGMPKERFSAEFPKEGPSILRIQQVVRGDSAAYFCASSPTGTGNNYGYTFGSGTRLTVV.

The rearrangement uses TRBV29-1 and TRBJ1-1, with unresolved D. From germline, CDR1 is SQVTM and CDR2 ANQGSEA. V shed 3 bases and J shed 4 bases, with 9 bases lying between them. This CDR3 spans 12 amino acids. The CDR3 DNA sequence: TGCAGCGTTGAGGGGAGAGCCACTGAAGCTTTCTTT. Residues: CSVEGRATEAFF.

The chain uses TRBV6-5 and TRBJ1-2; 7 positions agree with TRBD1. Per the germline V gene, CDR1 is MNHEY and CDR2 is SVGAGI. J gave up 3 bases and V 6 bases, and 7 bases lay outside the gene matches. The CDR3 is 14 residues long. CDR3 in amino acids: CASRMDRRHYGYTF. As DNA, the CDR3 is TGTGCCAGCAGAATGGACAGGCGACACTATGGCTACACCTTC.

In this sample, this clonotype turned up a few times. This chain links TRBV4-3 with TRBJ2-1; possibly TRBD1 or TRBD2 for D (5 bases each). This CDR3 comprises 16 residues. Germline CDR1 is LGHNA and CDR2 is YSLEER. V was clipped by 1 base and J by 6 bases, with 16 bases between them. In DNA form, the CDR3 reads TGCGCCAGCAGCCAAGGGGACGGGATCGGGGTCAATGAGCAGTTCTTC. Its translation: CASSQGDGIGVNEQFF.

This clonotype was seen more than once but under ten times. This rearrangement joins TRBV14 to TRBJ1-4; no definite D call. The CDR3 is made up of 12 amino acids. The V gene's germline CDR1 is SGHDN and CDR2 FVKESK. V lost 8 bases, J lost 3 bases, and 7 bases lay in between. The CDR3 region has the DNA TGTGCCAGCGGAGAAGCTAATGAAAAACTGTTTTTT. Protein: CASGEANEKLFF.

The sample holds a few counts of this clonotype. The chain recombines TRBV7-6 with TRBJ2-2, with D perhaps being TRBD1 or TRBD2 (5 bases each). Germline loops: CDR1 SGHVS, CDR2 FNYEAQ. Trimming took 1 base from V and 8 from J, leaving 14 bases between them. This CDR3 is built from 15 residues. The CDR3 protein is CASSLGGPPSGELFF. CDR3 coding DNA: TGTGCCAGCAGCTTAGGGGGACCGCCGTCTGGGGAGCTGTTTTTT.

The rearrangement joins TRBV5-1 to TRBJ1-2; D is perhaps TRBD1 (5 bases). The CDR3 has 16 amino acids. Germline V gene data show CDR1 as SGHRS and CDR2 as YFSETQ. V dropped 4 bases and J dropped 4 bases, with 20 bases sitting between them. This CDR3 reads CASSGQLAQGSYGYTF. DNA for the CDR3: TGCGCCAGCAGCGGGCAACTGGCGCAGGGATCCTATGGCTACACCTTC.

CDR3 sequence (DNA): TGCGCCAGCAGCCAAGCTTTGGGGCAGGCCGCTTTGGGCGAGCAGTACTTC. Residues: CASSQALGQAALGEQYF. V is TRBV4-1 and J is TRBJ2-7, with a tentative D call TRBD1 (5 bases). The CDR3 sequence is 17 residues long. Between the trimmed V and J ends, which lost 1 base and 6 bases, there was a span of 22 bases. Germline lookup yields CDR1 MGHRA and CDR2 YSYEKL.

This clonotype was found a few times. The junction departs from the called germline gene at one end, perhaps through a read error. This CDR3 reads CASSQDSREATLF. The CDR3 DNA sequence: TGCGCCAGCAGCCAAGACTCGCGGGAGGCCACACTCTTC. This chain uses TRBV4-3 with TRBJ2-1; 8 bases match TRBD2. Germline V gene data show CDR1 as LGHNA and CDR2 as YSLEER. The CDR3 is 13 amino acids.

The rearrangement uses TRBV3-1 and TRBJ2-7; tentatively, D is TRBD2 (6 bases). V was cut by 1 base and J by 0 bases, with 10 bases left in between. Germline loops: CDR1 LGHDT, CDR2 YNNKEL (reference sequence). CDR3 length: 15 residues. Here the CDR3 reads CASSQAMRDSYEQYF. The CDR3, as DNA: TGTGCCAGCAGCCAAGCGATGCGGGACTCCTACGAGCAGTACTTC.

The J gene is TRBJ1-1, the V gene TRBV5-1; 7 nucleotides agree with TRBD1. Germline CDR1 SGHRS, CDR2 YFSETQ. V shed 0 bases, J shed 10 bases, and the junction held 12 bases outside the gene matches. This CDR3 is 15 amino acids long. Here the CDR3 reads CASSLAARGALGAFF. DNA of the CDR3: TGCGCCAGCAGCTTGGCCGCCAGGGGGGCGTTGGGAGCTTTCTTT.

This clonotype was observed a handful of times. The chain carries TRBV11-2 and TRBJ2-7; 11 nucleotides line up with TRBD1. The V gene's germline CDR1 is SGHAT and CDR2 FQNNGV. CDR3 length equals 15 residues. Trimming at V came to 5 bases and at J to 6 bases, leaving 9 bases not matched to a gene. In DNA form, the CDR3 reads TGTGCCAGCAGCCACTCGGGACAGGGGGGAGTCGAGCAGTACTTC. Translation gives CASSHSGQGGVEQYF.

This clonotype has ten or more counts. The rearrangement joins TRBV20-1 to TRBJ2-5, with 11 positions matching TRBD2. CDR3 length: 13 amino acids. V shed 5 bases and J 5 bases; nucleotides not matched to a gene: 4. CDR1 is DFQATT, CDR2 SNEGSKA, per germline (reference sequence). CDR3 amino acids: CSAVAGGHETQYF. The CDR3 DNA is TGCAGTGCTGTAGCGGGGGGGCATGAGACCCAGTACTTC.